This TCR beta chain originates from a study of blood T cell repertoires in COVID-19. About the study: The study drew acute and convalescent COVID-19 samples from the United States, Italy and Spain. The cDNA or gDNA used as material had been derived from T cells, B-cell-depleted T cells, or PBMCs.

The CDR3 runs to 14 residues. Germline CDR1 reads MNHEY; CDR2 reads SVGEGT. Trimming removed 5 bases at V and 0 bases at J, with 11 bases between. The protocol was immunoSEQ multiplex PCR, while the TCRdb copy is restricted to in-frame clones and leaves out a portion. Here the sample spans 150,000 to 200,000 clones, about 85% being singletons. This clone was found once. The chain has TRBV6-2 or TRBV6-3 and TRBJ2-7; no definite D call. The sequenced sample was peripheral blood. The sequence derives from a woman over 75 in a cohort sampled during active or convalescent COVID-19. The CDR3 region is CASSRQATSYEQYF. As DNA, the CDR3 is TGTGCCAGCAGTAGGCAGGCGACCTCCTACGAGCAGTACTTC.